Listed below are T cell receptor beta chains from one sample, sequenced in a study of T cell changes during pregnancy in multiple sclerosis. Method: immunoSEQ multiplex PCR; TCRdb's copy keeps in-frame clones and lacks some. The sample holds fewer than 60,000 clones; about 90% are singletons and the top ten take approximately 0.6%. Source: CD4+ T cells from peripheral blood mononuclear cells, taken after pregnancy. These receptors all come from a female donor with multiple sclerosis, enrolled in a pregnancy study. CDR3s include the opening cysteine and the closing phenylalanine or tryptophan. The order of the fields is V gene, D gene, clone size, J gene, CDR3 DNA, CDR3 protein. The D gene is left open where the match is weak. Clone size is stated in some rows and not others, as once, few, many or a class when expanded.

V: TRBV7-2; D: .; size: once; J: TRBJ1-6; DNA: TGTGCCAGCAGCTTACTTGTCGGACACCTCTATAATTCACCCCTCCACTTT; CDR3: CASSLLVGHLYNSPLHF
V: TRBV11-2; D: TRBD2; size: .; J: TRBJ2-1; DNA: TGTGCCAGCAGCTTTGGCGGGGGGGCCGAAAGCTCGTTCAATGAGCAGTTCTTC; CDR3: CASSFGGGAESSFNEQFF
V: TRBV7-2; D: .; size: .; J: TRBJ2-2; DNA: TGTGCCAGCAGCTTAGGGGCCTTGAACACCGGGGAGCTGTTTTTT; CDR3: CASSLGALNTGELFF
V: TRBV7-9; D: TRBD2; size: .; J: TRBJ2-1; DNA: TGTGCCAGCAGCCCAGGACTAGCCGGTGAGCAGTTCTTC; CDR3: CASSPGLAGEQFF
V: TRBV5-4; D: TRBD1; size: few; J: TRBJ1-5; DNA: TGTGCCAGCAGCCGACAGGGCTATCAGCCCCAGCATTTT; CDR3: CASSRQGYQPQHF
V: TRBV15; D: .; size: .; J: TRBJ2-3; DNA: TGTGCCACCAGCAGAGATCGTGGCGGGGCAGCAGATACGCAGTATTTT; CDR3: CATSRDRGGAADTQYF
V: TRBV9; D: .; size: .; J: TRBJ2-4; DNA: TGTGCCAGCAGCGTAGAACACGGACGGGGAGCCAAAAACATTCAGTACTTC; CDR3: CASSVEHGRGAKNIQYF
V: TRBV6-8; D: .; size: .; J: TRBJ2-1; DNA: TGTGCCAGCAGCCGGGGGAGCTCCTACAATGAGCAGTTCTTC; CDR3: CASSRGSSYNEQFF
V: TRBV19; D: .; size: .; J: TRBJ1-1; DNA: TGTGCCAGTAGTATAGGATTAGGGGGACCACTGAACACTGAAGCTTTCTTT; CDR3: CASSIGLGGPLNTEAFF
V: TRBV9; D: .; size: .; J: TRBJ2-7; DNA: TGTGCCAGCAGCGTTGAGGCCACCTACGAGCAGTACTTC; CDR3: CASSVEATYEQYF
V: TRBV19; D: .; size: .; J: TRBJ2-7; DNA: TGTGCCAGTAGTCGGTCGGACAGTCCGACCTACGAGCAGTACTTC; CDR3: CASSRSDSPTYEQYF
V: TRBV18; D: TRBD1; size: .; J: TRBJ2-7; DNA: TGTGCCAGCTCACCAGGGACAGGATTGAGTCGCGAGCAGTACTTC; CDR3: CASSPGTGLSREQYF
V: TRBV19; D: .; size: .; J: TRBJ1-2; DNA: TGTGCCAGTAGTATTCTCCAGGCCCGCTATGGCTACACCTTC; CDR3: CASSILQARYGYTF
V: TRBV6-5; D: .; size: few; J: TRBJ2-7; DNA: TGTGCCAGCAGTCCAAACTCGGTGGAGCAGTACTTC; CDR3: CASSPNSVEQYF
V: TRBV7-2; D: .; size: .; J: TRBJ1-2; DNA: TGTGCCAGCAGCCCCCAGGACAAAGTCCCAGCAAGCTATGGCTACACCTTC; CDR3: CASSPQDKVPASYGYTF
V: TRBV7-3; D: .; size: .; J: TRBJ1-2; DNA: TGTGCCAGCAGCTTATATAACTATGGCTACACCTTC; CDR3: CASSLYNYGYTF
V: TRBV18; D: .; size: medium-sized; J: TRBJ2-7; DNA: TGTGCCAGCTCACGGCTAGGGGGCTACGAGCAGTACTTC; CDR3: CASSRLGGYEQYF
V: TRBV7-3; D: TRBD1; size: .; J: TRBJ1-2; DNA: TGTGCCAGCAGCGAGACAGGGGCCAACTATGGCTACACCTTC; CDR3: CASSETGANYGYTF
V: TRBV19; D: .; size: .; J: TRBJ2-6; DNA: TGTGCCAGTAGTCCGCGAAGCACGGCGGGGTTTGGGGCCAACGTCCTGACTTTC; CDR3: CASSPRSTAGFGANVLTF
V: TRBV29-1; D: TRBD1; size: .; J: TRBJ2-7; DNA: TGCAGCGTCCGGACAGGGGGCGACACGAACTACGAGCAGTACTTC; CDR3: CSVRTGGDTNYEQYF
V: TRBV7-2; D: .; size: .; J: TRBJ2-2; DNA: TGTGCCAGCAGCTTACTAGGAAACGTGGGGGAGCTGTTTTTT; CDR3: CASSLLGNVGELFF
V: TRBV19; D: .; size: .; J: TRBJ1-6; DNA: TGTGCCAGTAGTATCCAGACGGGAACCTATAATTCACCCCTCCACTTT; CDR3: CASSIQTGTYNSPLHF
V: TRBV27; D: TRBD1; size: .; J: TRBJ1-5; DNA: TGTGCCAGCAGTTTAAAACCACAGGGGATACAGCCCCAGCATTTT; CDR3: CASSLKPQGIQPQHF
V: TRBV5-1; D: TRBD1; size: .; J: TRBJ2-2; DNA: TGCGCCAGCAGCTTGCTCGGGACAGCCGACACCGGGGAGCTGTTTTTT; CDR3: CASSLLGTADTGELFF
V: TRBV27; D: .; size: once; J: TRBJ1-2; DNA: TGTGCCAGCAGCCCCAACCAACTCTATGGCTACACCTTC; CDR3: CASSPNQLYGYTF
V: TRBV19; D: TRBD2; size: .; J: TRBJ2-2; DNA: TGTGCCAGTAGTGCCTCTCTTCGGGGGGGCCTCACCGGGGAGCTGTTTTTT; CDR3: CASSASLRGGLTGELFF
V: TRBV11-2; D: .; size: .; J: TRBJ2-3; DNA: TGTGCCAGCAGCCAACGTAGCACGCAGTATTTT; CDR3: CASSQRSTQYF
V: TRBV6-5; D: TRBD2; size: .; J: TRBJ2-3; DNA: TGTGCTACACAGACTAGCGGGGGCACAGATACGCAGTATTTT; CDR3: CATQTSGGTDTQYF
V: TRBV10-3; D: .; size: .; J: TRBJ1-5; DNA: TGTGCCATCAGTGAGTCAGCGGGGGGACAACAGCCCCAGCATTTT; CDR3: CAISESAGGQQPQHF
V: TRBV4-3; D: .; size: few; J: TRBJ1-6; DNA: TGCGCCAGCAGCCAGGAAAGCAGGGGAGCTTCACCCCTCCACTTT; CDR3: CASSQESRGASPLHF
V: TRBV5-3; D: .; size: .; J: TRBJ1-1; DNA: TGTGCCAGAAGCTTGGCTGGGGGGATTACCAACTCTGAAGCTTTCTTT; CDR3: CARSLAGGITNSEAFF
V: TRBV4-3; D: .; size: .; J: TRBJ1-1; DNA: TGCGCCAGCAGCCCGGGGGGGATGAACACTGAAGCTTTCTTT; CDR3: CASSPGGMNTEAFF
V: TRBV9; D: .; size: .; J: TRBJ2-1; DNA: TGTGCCAGCAGTTCTCCAGTTATCAATGAGCAGTTCTTC; CDR3: CASSSPVINEQFF
V: TRBV6-1; D: .; size: .; J: TRBJ1-5; DNA: TGTGCCAGCAGCCCAATCGGGGGGAGCAATCAGCCCCAGCATTTT; CDR3: CASSPIGGSNQPQHF
V: TRBV7-2; D: .; size: once; J: TRBJ2-3; DNA: TGTGCCAGCAGCTTGGACGGGGTGTGGGGAGATACGCAGTATTTT; CDR3: CASSLDGVWGDTQYF
V: TRBV9; D: .; size: .; J: TRBJ2-5; DNA: TGTGCCAGCAGCTCCAGGGTATGGGAGACCCAGTACTTC; CDR3: CASSSRVWETQYF
V: TRBV19; D: .; size: .; J: TRBJ2-7; DNA: TGTGCCAGTAGTATAGGAGGGGGACAAAGCTACGAGTGGCAGTACTTC; CDR3: CASSIGGGQSYEWQYF
V: TRBV18; D: .; size: .; J: TRBJ1-1; DNA: TGTGCCAGCTCACCACGTACAGATGAAGCTTTCTTT; CDR3: CASSPRTDEAFF
V: TRBV25-1; D: TRBD1; size: .; J: TRBJ2-6; DNA: TGTGCCAGCGGAGTGACCCAGGGGGCCGGGGCCAACGTCCTGACTTTC; CDR3: CASGVTQGAGANVLTF
V: TRBV5-4; D: TRBD1; size: .; J: TRBJ1-1; DNA: TGTGCCAGTAAAAACAGGGGCGGGAACACTGAAGCTTTCTTT; CDR3: CASKNRGGNTEAFF
V: TRBV25-1; D: TRBD1; size: .; J: TRBJ1-2; DNA: TGTGCCAGCAGTGAGATGAGGGCAGGGGGTGGCTACACCTTC; CDR3: CASSEMRAGGGYTF
V: TRBV6-5; D: .; size: .; J: TRBJ1-5; DNA: TGTGCCAGCAGCCCCAGGGGCCTCAATCAGCCCCAGCATTTT; CDR3: CASSPRGLNQPQHF